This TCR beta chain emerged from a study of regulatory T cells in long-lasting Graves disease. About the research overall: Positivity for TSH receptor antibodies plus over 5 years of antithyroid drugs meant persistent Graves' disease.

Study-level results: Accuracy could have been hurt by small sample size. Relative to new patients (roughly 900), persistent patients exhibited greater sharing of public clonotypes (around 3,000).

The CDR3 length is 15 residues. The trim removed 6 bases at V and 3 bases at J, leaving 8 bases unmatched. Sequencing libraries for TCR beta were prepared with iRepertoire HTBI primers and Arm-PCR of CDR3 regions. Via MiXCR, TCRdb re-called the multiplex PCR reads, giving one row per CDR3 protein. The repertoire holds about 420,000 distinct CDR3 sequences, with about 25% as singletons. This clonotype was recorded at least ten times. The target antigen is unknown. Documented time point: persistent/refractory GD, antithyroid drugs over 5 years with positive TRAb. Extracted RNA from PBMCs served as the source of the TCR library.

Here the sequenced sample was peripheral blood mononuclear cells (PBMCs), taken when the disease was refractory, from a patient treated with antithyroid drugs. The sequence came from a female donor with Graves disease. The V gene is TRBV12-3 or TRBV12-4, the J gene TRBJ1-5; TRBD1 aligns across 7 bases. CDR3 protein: CASRGAGQPNQPQHF. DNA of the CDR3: TGTGCCAGCAGGGGGGCGGGACAGCCCAATCAGCCCCAGCATTTT.